Listed below are T cell receptor beta chains from one sample, sequenced in a study of blood T cell repertoires in COVID-19. The assay was immunoSEQ multiplex PCR, and TCRdb's table has in-frame clones only and misses some. The sample lists about 320,000 clones; 85% to 90% were seen once. The sample was PBMCs or T cells enriched from blood (not recorded which). The receptor set was obtained from a woman younger than 35 who had recovered from COVID-19. Each CDR3 is given without its conserved first and last residue.

v_gene,j_gene,CDR3aa
TRBV19,TRBJ1-2,ASSPWQTNYGYT
TRBV7-8,TRBJ2-6,ASSLETGGAVGANVLT
TRBV6-6,TRBJ1-1,ASSLQGGGTEAF
TRBV24-1,TRBJ1-2,ATSGVDTLNYGYT
TRBV2,TRBJ2-1,ASSRTSGGIDEQF
TRBV5-6,TRBJ1-2,ASSPIWGGGYT
TRBV19,TRBJ2-1,ASSRATWYNEQF
TRBV5-4,TRBJ2-1,ASSPPSSGGDNEQF
TRBV6-2/TRBV6-3,TRBJ2-7,ASSRTPTDNYEQY
TRBV11-2,TRBJ1-2,ASSPGFYGYT
TRBV7-2,TRBJ2-7,ASSFGTGSYEQY
TRBV11-3,TRBJ2-7,ASSLNQGGEQY
TRBV29-1,TRBJ2-5,SVTGGQETQY
TRBV27,TRBJ2-1,ASSFEGWDEQF
TRBV19,TRBJ2-7,ASSFAGSEQY
TRBV24-1,TRBJ2-1,ATSDPTTSGPYNEQF
TRBV11-2,TRBJ1-1,ASSLEDFPSGTEAF
TRBV12-3/TRBV12-4,TRBJ1-2,ASSYPGYRGYT
TRBV5-5,TRBJ2-2,ASSFPLAGDLTGELF
TRBV28,TRBJ2-7,ASSLPGQGASEQY
TRBV28,TRBJ1-4,ASRRDRGINNEKLF
TRBV6-5,TRBJ1-1,ASPSSTGDRAGAF
TRBV10-3,TRBJ2-7,AISESTSGKVEQY
TRBV4-2,TRBJ1-1,ASSQGGQGVGTEAF
TRBV19,TRBJ1-5,ASNVPGQPFVGQPQH
TRBV5-5,TRBJ1-1,ASSLKGSGVTEAF
TRBV28,TRBJ2-2,ASSLLGNTGELF
TRBV15,TRBJ1-2,ATSREQGAIYGYT
TRBV4-2,TRBJ1-2,ASSPRTNPNYGYT